These 17 T cell receptor beta chains came from one sample sequenced in a study of blood T cell repertoires in COVID-19. TCRdb's copy holds only in-frame clones and misses some; the assay was immunoSEQ multiplex PCR. The table shows approximately 300,000 clones, with roughly 87% occurring only once. The sample was peripheral blood. The origin of the receptors is a man between 18 and 29 years old with active or convalescent COVID-19.

Notes on this clone: Given a much more abundant clone one base away, this may be a read error. The chain couples TRBV7-9 to TRBJ2-1; 9 bases match TRBD2. J was trimmed by 7 bases and V by 2 bases; bases with no gene match: 0. The CDR3 contains 13 residues. Germline CDR1 is SEHNR and CDR2 is FQNEAQ (reference sequence). The CDR3 is CASSLLAGNEQFF. For the CDR3, the DNA is TGTGCCAGCAGCTTACTAGCGGGGAATGAGCAGTTCTTC.

The chain links TRBV15 to TRBJ2-2; D may be TRBD2 (5 bases). Trimming took 6 bases from V and 3 from J, leaving 14 bases between them. The germline CDR1 and CDR2 sequences are LNHNV and YYDKDF (reference sequence). There are 15 residues in the CDR3. This chain's CDR3 is CATSKTTSYTGELFF. The DNA of the CDR3 is TGTGCCACCAGTAAAACTACTAGTTACACCGGGGAGCTGTTTTTT.

This clone was seen just once. The J gene is TRBJ1-4, the V gene TRBV6-2 or TRBV6-3; no reliable D call. The V gene lost 3 bases and the J gene lost 4 bases, with 15 bases spanning the gap. Looked up from germline, CDR1 is MNHEY and CDR2 is SVGEGT. The CDR3 is 16 amino acids. CDR3 sequence (DNA): TGTGCCAGCAGTTATAGGTCGGCGGTCGATAATGAAAAACTGTTTTTT. This codes for CASSYRSAVDNEKLFF.

This chain uses TRBV6-5 with TRBJ2-3; 7 bases line up with TRBD2. This CDR3 has 14 amino acids. Germline-derived CDR1 and CDR2 are MNHEY and SVGAGI. J lost 1 base, V lost 5 bases, and 3 bases had no gene match. The CDR3 is CASSLAEGTDTQYF. The CDR3 DNA sequence: TGTGCCAGCAGTCTAGCGGAAGGCACAGATACGCAGTATTTT.

The V gene is TRBV16, the J gene TRBJ1-4, with 7 bases fitting TRBD1. CDR1 is KGHSY, CDR2 FQNENV, per germline. Losses at the gene ends were 1 base for V and 6 bases for J; bases not matched to a gene: 5. The length of the CDR3 is 15 residues. DNA of the CDR3: TGTGCCAGCAGCCAATTGTACAGGGGAGATGAAAAACTGTTTTTT. Translated, it gives CASSQLYRGDEKLFF.

V and J are TRBV4-1 and TRBJ2-7; 7 bases align to TRBD1. Trimming took 0 bases from V and 3 from J; bases not matched to a gene: 14. This CDR3 contains 18 residues. CDR1 MGHRA and CDR2 YSYEKL come from the germline V gene. The CDR3 bases are TGCGCCAGCAGCCAAGATCTACGGGTCGACAGGGTCTACTACGAGCAGTACTTC. Protein: CASSQDLRVDRVYYEQYF.

V gene TRBV2 combines with J gene TRBJ2-2, with D possibly TRBD2 on 5 matching bases. The V end lost 8 bases, the J end lost 2 bases, and 12 bases lay between the germline ends. This CDR3 is built from 14 residues. Germline loops: CDR1 SNHLY, CDR2 FYNNEI. The CDR3 loop reads CASSLDSNTGELFF. The DNA of the CDR3 is TGTGCCAGCTCTCTGGACTCTAACACCGGGGAGCTGTTTTTT.

V gene TRBV6-6 combines with J gene TRBJ1-2; 9 bases align to TRBD1. V was pared by 5 bases and J by 7 bases, with 5 bases of the junction left unmatched. The CDR3 totals 13 residues. The germline V gene has CDR1 MNHNY and CDR2 SVGAGI (reference sequence). The CDR3 DNA is TGTGCCAGCAGTCAACAGGGGGCCCCTGGCTACACCTTC. Translation gives CASSQQGAPGYTF.

The rearrangement uses TRBV28 and TRBJ1-4; maybe TRBD1 (6 bases). There are 13 residues in the CDR3. The V gene lost 6 bases and the J gene lost 7 bases, with 12 bases spanning the gap. Germline lookup yields CDR1 MDHEN and CDR2 SYDVKM. CDR3: CASSPGHIEKLFF. DNA for the CDR3: TGTGCCAGCAGCCCGGGACACATTGAAAAACTGTTTTTT.

The J gene is TRBJ2-6, the V gene TRBV3-1 (or the pseudogene TRBV3-2); the match to TRBD2 covers 8 bases. V gave up 5 bases and J gave up 0 bases; unmatched junction bases: 15. The germline V gene encodes CDR1 LGHDT and CDR2 YNNKEL (reference sequence). This CDR3 spans 20 amino acids. The CDR3 DNA reads TGTGCCAGCAGCACCCGGACTAGCCATACCTTTTACTCTGGGGCCAACGTCCTGACTTTC. It yields the protein CASSTRTSHTFYSGANVLTF.

This rearrangement joins TRBV29-1 to TRBJ1-2, with a weak D call TRBD1 (6 bases). The CDR3 covers 12 residues. Germline CDR1 reads SQVTM; CDR2 reads ANQGSEA. The V end was cut by 5 bases, the J end by 5 bases, with 12 bases between. The CDR3: CSVLRGLYGYTF. In DNA, the CDR3 is TGCAGCGTTCTCAGGGGTCTTTATGGCTACACCTTC.

The chain carries TRBV5-1 and TRBJ2-7, with no clear D. Trimming removed 3 bases from V and 1 base from J, with 5 bases in between. This CDR3 has 12 amino acids. Looked up from germline, CDR1 is SGHRS and CDR2 is YFSETQ. The CDR3 sequence is CASSSLSYEQYF. CDR3 in DNA: TGCGCCAGCAGCTCGTTATCCTACGAGCAGTACTTC. The whole variable domain, remainder taken from reference TRBV5-1 and TRBJ2-7, is KAGVTQTPRYLIKTRGQQVTLSCSPISGHRSVSWYQQTPGQGLQFLFEYFSETQRNKGNFPGRFSGRQFSNSRSEMNVSTLELGDSALYLCASSSLSYEQYFGPGTRLTVT.

CDR3 sequence (DNA): TGTGCCAGCAGCTTAGCACTAGCGGGAGGGGGTGAGCAGTTCTTC. Its protein product is CASSLALAGGGEQFF. V and J are TRBV7-9 and TRBJ2-1, with 13 bases identical to TRBD2. CDR3 length: 15 amino acids. The germline V gene encodes CDR1 SEHNR and CDR2 FQNEAQ (reference sequence). Trimming removed 0 bases from V and 9 bases from J; junction bases left unmatched: 2.

This sequence joins TRBV7-9 and TRBJ1-1, with 7 bases lining up with TRBD1. CDR1 SEHNR and CDR2 FQNEAQ come from the germline V gene (reference sequence). The V and J ends lost 0 bases and 5 bases, in that order; junction bases with no gene match: 6. CDR3 length: 15 residues. Here the CDR3 DNA reads TGTGCCAGCAGCTTAGCGGGCAGGGGGTGGACTGAAGCTTTCTTT. It encodes CASSLAGRGWTEAFF.

The chain recombines TRBV11-2 with TRBJ1-2, with no clear D. V dropped 5 bases and J dropped 6 bases, with 16 bases sitting between them. Germline CDR1 and CDR2: SGHAT and FQNNGV. This CDR3 is built from 14 residues. This CDR3 reads CASSPVGEGNGYTF. As DNA, the CDR3 is TGTGCCAGCAGCCCTGTGGGAGAGGGTAATGGCTACACCTTC.

The chain combines TRBV7-9 with TRBJ2-5; D is uncertain. In germline, CDR1 is SEHNR, CDR2 FQNEAQ (reference sequence). This CDR3 region has 15 residues. V lost 5 bases to trimming and J lost 1 base, with 14 bases between them. The CDR3 spells CASSTRRTFQETQYF. The DNA for the CDR3 is TGTGCCAGCAGCACGAGGCGAACTTTCCAAGAGACCCAGTACTTC.

The J gene is TRBJ1-5, the V gene TRBV7-2; D unresolved. This CDR3 is built from 16 residues. Germline CDR1 is SGHTA and CDR2 is FQGNSA. V dropped 6 bases and J dropped 0 bases, with 15 bases sitting between them. CDR3 sequence reads: CASSLGPEGSNQPQHF. The CDR3 DNA reads as TGTGCCAGCAGTCTTGGCCCCGAGGGTAGCAATCAGCCCCAGCATTTT.